This T cell receptor beta chain came from a study of cytomegalovirus exposure and HLA in healthy donors. Study-wide points: Researchers counted 150 to 200 TCR beta chains as cytomegalovirus-associated. One variant, a missense change in DCLRE1C, was linked in a later analysis to TCR beta V- and J-gene trimming.

The primer mix had 60 Vbeta and 13 Jbeta primers. Sequencing was performed with immunoSEQ multiplex PCR; in TCRdb, only in-frame clones are kept and a portion is missing. The sample lists around 120,000 clones, about four fifths occurring once. About this clone itself: The antigen is undetermined.

This CDR3 comprises 14 residues. Germline lookup yields CDR1 MGHRA and CDR2 YSYEKL. V was shortened by 1 base and J by 1 base, with 7 bases between the two germline ends. This TCR was sampled from a woman aged 18-35 years in good health and CMV-seronegative. This sequence joins TRBV4-1 and TRBJ2-5, with a possible D match to TRBD2 (5 bases). Sequencing was done on a sample of PBMCs. This CDR3 is CASSQGGSQETQYF. In DNA form, the CDR3 reads TGCGCCAGCAGCCAAGGTGGGAGCCAAGAGACCCAGTACTTC.